This T cell receptor beta chain was sequenced in a study of long-term antiretroviral therapy in people with HIV. This CDR3 has 11 amino acids. With 0 bases removed from V and 10 bases from J, the gap between germline ends came to 6 bases. CDR1 and CDR2 (germline): WNHNN, SYGVQD (reference sequence). The immunoSEQ assay was v3.0, run at survey level. Clones were sequenced by immunoSEQ multiplex PCR, and TCRdb holds only the in-frame ones, with some missing. The table shows roughly 28,000 clones, with around 87% occurring only once. Sequences were derived from unsorted PBMCs, sampled about 2.6 years after starting antiretroviral therapy. The chain couples TRBV10-1 to TRBJ2-5; no reliable D call. This TCR derives from a man in his forties with HIV. CDR3 DNA: TGCGCCAGCAGTGAGTCCGGTCGCCAGTACTTC. Translation gives CASSESGRQYF.